This entry features one T cell receptor beta chain sequence. This clone was recorded only once. No cognate antigen has been identified for it. No much larger clone exists at a distance of one base, and base qualities are not known. This entry comes from a study of blood T cell repertoires in COVID-19 (dated by TCRdb to 2018 to 2020). About the full investigation: Collaborator samples came from the United States, Italy and Spain and covered acute and convalescent phases of COVID-19. Deeply sampled blood TCRbeta repertoires from subjects exposed to, actively infected with, or recovered from COVID-19 were included in the dataset. A freely available public database, intended as a resource for researchers studying the immune response to SARS-CoV-2, is where the repertoires were released. The prospective study material was composed of cDNA or gDNA derived from T cells, B-cell-depleted T cells, or PBMCs. Nearly every sample came with metadata listing a de-identified subject ID, COVID-19 status, age in years and sex. Samples came from the ongoing ImmuneRACE study (first 160 participants) plus 1,254 subjects from 6 global collaborators. Where HLA class I and class II types were available, the types were taken from metadata supplied by the sample provider, not from assay-based typing. The paper as a whole reports these results and caveats: The quantity of clinical and demographic metadata differed by source and by participant and was supplied without curation.

CDR1 and CDR2 are read off the germline V gene (reference sequence) as LNHDA and SQIVND. V is cut back by 6 bases and J by 7 bases, with 12 bases in the junction unmatched. The CDR3 starts with the cysteine, ends with the phenylalanine, and has 16 residues. Solely the CDR3 DNA is kept, with 48 bases framed from the first base. In the prospective study, participants were roughly 18 to 90 years old, resided in 24 geographic areas of the United States, and were enrolled through a virtual design. To assign participants to cohorts, the prospective study relied on clinical history that participants themselves reported in a screening survey and a study questionnaire. Each participant in the prospective study had whole blood, serum and a nasopharyngeal or oropharyngeal swab collected by mobile phlebotomists. Additional blood draws and questionnaires over an approximately two-month period could optionally be provided by prospective study participants. Before DNA extraction, prospective study blood samples were shipped either frozen or at room temperature.

TCRbeta CDR3 regions were amplified from genomic DNA by means of the immunoSEQ Assay, a bias-controlled multiplex PCR. Regarding the original processing steps: Within the assay, amplification of reference gene primers was used to estimate how many nucleated cells each sample contained. Sequence reads were collapsed and filtered to measure the absolute abundance of every unique TCRbeta CDR3 rearrangement. For each sample, productive Simpson clonality was calculated by taking the square root of Simpson's diversity index across productive rearrangements. The clones in this table, taken by TCRdb from immuneACCESS, are in-frame only. Not every clone is retained; where verified, under half of the shortfall comes from an unresolved V gene, and the cause of the rest is unknown. That table supplies the V and J calls and clone size; D and trimming were determined from the DNA. For this sample there are approximately 210,000 clones; around 84% appear just once. About 4.3% of the sample is in the top ten clones.

Sequencing used PBMCs or T cells enriched from blood (not recorded which). The sequence links TRBV19 to TRBJ1-1, with 12 bases aligning to TRBD1. The TCR comes from a man aged 25-40 years with acute COVID-19. The encoded CDR3 is CASSRLRGQGALEAFF. At the DNA level, the sequence is TGTGCCAGTAGCCGATTACGGGGACAGGGGGCACTTGAAGCTTTCTTT.